This T cell receptor (beta chain) was sequenced for a study of Tregs in tolerant kidney transplant recipients. Study conclusions and caveats: Antigen-driven expansion was suggested because donor-specific Tregs expanded more than all Tregs in tolerant patients.

Recipients received nonmyeloablative bone marrow transplants from related graft donors, with transient mixed chimerism. Unstimulated regulatory T cells (CD4+CD25+CD127-), CD4+CD25- non-regulatory cells, CD4 and CD8 cells were FACS-sorted from thawed PBMCs. The V end lost 7 bases, the J end lost 9 bases, and 16 bases lay between the germline ends. The length of the CDR3 is 13 residues. Germline V lookup: CDR1 LNHDA, CDR2 SQIVND (reference sequence). Using immunoSEQ multiplex PCR, the repertoire was profiled, and TCRdb retains in-frame clones only, with some absent. This table lists roughly 5,300 clones. Considering frequency, this clone is medium-sized (0.01 to 0.1%). What it binds is unknown. The read terminates 3 residues ahead of where the CDR3 ends, so the germline J gene completes it.

The gene calls are TRBV19 and TRBJ1-3; tentative D call: TRBD1 (5 bases). The sequenced sample was CD4+ T cells from blood (PBMCs), obtained about 15 months after the transplant. The sequence came from a human patient who received a combined kidney and bone marrow transplant. These T cells may partly come from the graft donor. The CDR3 DNA, read in part, is TGTGCCAGTATGATGACAGCGTCCGGCACC. This sequence encodes CASMMTASGT. In full, the CDR3 reads CASMMTASGTIYF.